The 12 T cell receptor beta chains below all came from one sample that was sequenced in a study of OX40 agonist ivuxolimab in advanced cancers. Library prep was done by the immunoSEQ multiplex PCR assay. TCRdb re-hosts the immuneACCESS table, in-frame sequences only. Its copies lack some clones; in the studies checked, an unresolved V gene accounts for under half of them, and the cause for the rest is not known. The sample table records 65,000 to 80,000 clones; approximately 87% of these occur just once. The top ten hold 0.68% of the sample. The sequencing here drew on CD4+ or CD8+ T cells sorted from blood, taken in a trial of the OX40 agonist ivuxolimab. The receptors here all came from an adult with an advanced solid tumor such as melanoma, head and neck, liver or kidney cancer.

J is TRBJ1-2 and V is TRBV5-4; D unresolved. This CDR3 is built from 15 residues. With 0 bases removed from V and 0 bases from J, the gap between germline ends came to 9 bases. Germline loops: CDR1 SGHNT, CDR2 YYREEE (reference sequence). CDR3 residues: CASSLDGKTNYGYTF. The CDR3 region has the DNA TGTGCCAGCAGCTTGGACGGGAAAACTAACTATGGCTACACCTTC.

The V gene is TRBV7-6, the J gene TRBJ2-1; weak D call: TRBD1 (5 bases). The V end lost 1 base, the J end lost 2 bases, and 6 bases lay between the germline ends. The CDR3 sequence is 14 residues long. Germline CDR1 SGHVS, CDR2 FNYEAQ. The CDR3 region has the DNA TGTGCCAGCAGCTTAGGGGGCCCCTACAATGAGCAGTTCTTC. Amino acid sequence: CASSLGGPYNEQFF.

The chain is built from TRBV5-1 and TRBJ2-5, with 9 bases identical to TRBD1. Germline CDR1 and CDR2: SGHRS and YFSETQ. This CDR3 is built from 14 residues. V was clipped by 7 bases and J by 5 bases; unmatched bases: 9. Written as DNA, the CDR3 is TGCGCCAGCGGAGGCACAGGGGGCGGGGAGACCCAGTACTTC. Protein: CASGGTGGGETQYF.

CDR3 DNA sequence: TGCGCCAGCAGCCAGGCACCGGGACAGGGCTCCTACGAGCAGTACTTC. As protein: CASSQAPGQGSYEQYF. V gene TRBV4-3 combines with J gene TRBJ2-7; TRBD1 matches at 9 bases. J was trimmed by 0 bases and V by 3 bases; bases with no gene match: 6. This CDR3 has 16 amino acids. Germline V gives CDR1 LGHNA, CDR2 YSLEER.

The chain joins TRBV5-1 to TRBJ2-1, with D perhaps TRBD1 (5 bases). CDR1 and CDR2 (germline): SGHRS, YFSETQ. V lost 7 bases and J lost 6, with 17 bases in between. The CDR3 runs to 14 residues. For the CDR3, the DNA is TGCGCCAGCTCCCAGGGCAGCCTTGGCAATGAGCAGTTCTTC. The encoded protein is CASSQGSLGNEQFF. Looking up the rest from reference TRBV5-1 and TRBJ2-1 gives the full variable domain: KAGVTQTPRYLIKTRGQQVTLSCSPISGHRSVSWYQQTPGQGLQFLFEYFSETQRNKGNFPGRFSGRQFSNSRSEMNVSTLELGDSALYLCASSQGSLGNEQFFGPGTRLTVL.

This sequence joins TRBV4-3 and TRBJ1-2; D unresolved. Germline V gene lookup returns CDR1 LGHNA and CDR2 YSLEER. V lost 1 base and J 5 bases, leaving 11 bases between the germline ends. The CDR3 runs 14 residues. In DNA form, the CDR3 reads TGCGCCAGCAGCCAAGCCGCGGCGGATTATGGCTACACCTTC. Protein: CASSQAAADYGYTF.

This CDR3 is CASSLITATNNYGYTF. In DNA form, the CDR3 reads TGTGCCAGTAGTCTTATTACGGCCACGAATAACTATGGCTACACCTTC. This sequence joins TRBV19 and TRBJ1-2; D is ambiguous. Trimming took 5 bases from V and 1 from J, leaving 17 bases between them. This CDR3 is 16 amino acids long. Germline-derived CDR1 and CDR2 are LNHDA and SQIVND (reference sequence).

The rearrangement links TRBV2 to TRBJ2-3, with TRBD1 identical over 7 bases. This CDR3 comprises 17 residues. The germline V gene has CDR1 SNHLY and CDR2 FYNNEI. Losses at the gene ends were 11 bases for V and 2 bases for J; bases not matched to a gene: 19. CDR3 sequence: CAGYRGYKGPNTDTQYF. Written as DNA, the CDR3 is TGTGCCGGATACAGGGGATATAAAGGGCCAAACACAGATACGCAGTATTTT.

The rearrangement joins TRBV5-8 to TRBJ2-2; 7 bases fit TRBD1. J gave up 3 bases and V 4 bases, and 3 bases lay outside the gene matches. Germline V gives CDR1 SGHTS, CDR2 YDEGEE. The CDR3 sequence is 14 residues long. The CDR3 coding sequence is TGTGCCAGCAGCCCGGGACAGTACACCGGGGAGCTGTTTTTT. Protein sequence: CASSPGQYTGELFF.

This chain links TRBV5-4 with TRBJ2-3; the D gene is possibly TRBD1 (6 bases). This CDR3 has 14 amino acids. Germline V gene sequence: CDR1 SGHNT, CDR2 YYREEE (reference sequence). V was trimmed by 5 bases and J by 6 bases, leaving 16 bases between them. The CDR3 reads CASSYSQGWDTQYF. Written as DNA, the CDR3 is TGTGCCAGCAGTTACTCACAGGGTTGGGATACGCAGTATTTT.

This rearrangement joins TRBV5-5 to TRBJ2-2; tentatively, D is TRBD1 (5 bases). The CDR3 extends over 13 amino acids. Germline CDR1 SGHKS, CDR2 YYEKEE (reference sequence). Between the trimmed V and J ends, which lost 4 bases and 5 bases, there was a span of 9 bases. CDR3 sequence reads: CASSLRETGELFF. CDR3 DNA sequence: TGTGCCAGCAGCCTCAGGGAAACCGGGGAGCTGTTTTTT.

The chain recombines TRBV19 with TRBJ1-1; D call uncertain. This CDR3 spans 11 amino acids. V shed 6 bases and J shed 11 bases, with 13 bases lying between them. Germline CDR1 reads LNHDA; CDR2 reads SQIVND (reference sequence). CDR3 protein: CASSQTLWAFF. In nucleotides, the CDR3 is TGTGCCAGTAGCCAGACCCTGTGGGCTTTCTTT.